These 16 T cell receptor beta chains were all obtained from the same sample, sequenced in a study of CD8 T cells in Susac syndrome. Random hexamers were used to reverse transcribe an amount of about 0.45 to 1 ug RNA. Each CDR3 protein gets one entry after TCRdb re-called the immunoSEQ multiplex PCR reads with MiXCR. The table records about 300,000 distinct CDR3 sequences, approximately 85% of them present only once. Sequencing was carried out using CD8+ T cells from PBMCs. These TCRs come from a human donor with multiple sclerosis.

This chain uses TRBV19 with TRBJ2-2; a possible D gene is TRBD2 (5 bases). Trimming removed 5 bases from V and 6 bases from J, with 13 bases in between. Germline assignment: CDR1 LNHDA and CDR2 SQIVND (reference sequence). The CDR3 runs 14 residues. The CDR3 spells CASSLLPSSGELFF. The CDR3, as DNA: TGTGCCAGTAGTCTCCTCCCTAGCTCCGGGGAGCTGTTTTTT.

The chain carries TRBV7-9 and TRBJ1-1, with 9 nucleotides matching TRBD1. The V gene end was trimmed by 1 base and the J gene end by 0 bases; junction bases not matched to a gene: 6. From germline, CDR1 is SEHNR and CDR2 FQNEAQ (reference sequence). CDR3 length equals 17 residues. CDR3: CASSLEGQGKVNTEAFF. CDR3 DNA sequence: TGTGCCAGCAGCTTAGAGGGACAGGGAAAGGTGAACACTGAAGCTTTCTTT.

The chain uses TRBV28 and TRBJ2-7; 7 bases are a match to TRBD2. CDR3 length: 14 residues. Germline CDR1 and CDR2: MDHEN and SYDVKM. The V and J ends lost 5 bases and 2 bases, in that order; junction bases with no gene match: 6. The CDR3 nucleotides are TGTGCCAGCAGTATCCTCCGGGGGGCCTACGAGCAGTACTTC. This codes for CASSILRGAYEQYF.

This clonotype was seen once. This chain links TRBV6-5 with TRBJ2-2; the D is unclear. Germline CDR1 is MNHEY and CDR2 is SVGAGI. The CDR3 sequence is 13 residues long. Trimming stripped 0 bases from V and 7 bases from J, with 6 bases between. CDR3 amino acids: CASSYSPNGELFF. The CDR3 bases are TGTGCCAGCAGTTACTCTCCTAACGGGGAGCTGTTTTTT.

This clonotype has just a few counts. V gene TRBV7-2 combines with J gene TRBJ1-2; the D is unclear. The CDR3 extends over 14 amino acids. Germline V gene data show CDR1 as SGHTA and CDR2 as FQGNSA. V was pared by 1 base and J by 3 bases, with 9 bases between. In DNA, the CDR3 is TGTGCCAGCAGCTTAGTGTACGGGGACTATGGCTACACCTTC. It encodes CASSLVYGDYGYTF. Drawing the rest from reference TRBV7-2 and TRBJ1-2, the complete variable domain is GAGVSQSPSNKVTEKGKDVELRCDPISGHTALYWYRQSLGQGLEFLIYFQGNSAPDKSGLPSDRFSAERTGGSVSTLTIQRTQQEDSAVYLCASSLVYGDYGYTFGSGTRLTVV.

This clonotype came up once. The chain employs TRBV21-1 and TRBJ1-5; the D call of TRBD1 is as the table states it, not checked on the DNA. TRBV21-1 corresponds to a pseudogene. The length of the CDR3 is 16 residues. CDR3 coding DNA: TGTGCCAGCAGCAAAGGTGGGGGGGCTAGCAATCAGCCCCAGCATTTT. Translated, it gives CASSKGGGASNQPQHF.

This chain joins TRBV9 and TRBJ2-1, with D perhaps matching TRBD1 or TRBD2 (5 bases each). Deletions cut 5 bases from V and 10 bases from J, with 25 bases between. This CDR3 spans 16 amino acids. Germline CDR1 is SGDLS and CDR2 is YYNGEE. DNA for the CDR3: TGTGCCAGCAGAGAAAGTTCGGGACCAGCGGAGTTAGAGCAGTTCTTC. Translating gives CASRESSGPAELEQFF.

The chain is built from TRBV28 and TRBJ2-5; TRBD2 is a possible D gene (8 bases). In germline, CDR1 is MDHEN, CDR2 SYDVKM. Deletions cut 3 bases from V and 5 bases from J, with 22 bases between. The CDR3 has 17 amino acids. CDR3 in amino acids: CASSFGGQRGHPETQYF. The CDR3 DNA reads as TGTGCCAGCAGTTTCGGGGGACAGCGGGGGCATCCGGAGACCCAGTACTTC.

The gene calls are TRBV7-9 and TRBJ2-1, with unresolved D. CDR1 is SEHNR and CDR2 is FQNEAQ in the germline V gene (reference sequence). V dropped 2 bases and J dropped 12 bases, with 8 bases sitting between them. The CDR3 has 11 residues. CDR3 sequence (DNA): TGTGCCAGCAGCTTATTGGGATTGCAGTTCTTC. Translating it yields CASSLLGLQFF.

The chain couples TRBV7-3 to TRBJ2-1, with a weak D call TRBD2 (5 bases). With 3 bases removed from V and 9 bases from J, the gap between germline ends came to 9 bases. The CDR3 runs 12 residues. Germline CDR1 is SGHTA and CDR2 is FQGTGA. CDR3 in amino acids: CASSLDLSEQFF. The CDR3 DNA is TGTGCCAGCAGCTTGGACTTATCTGAGCAGTTCTTC.

V usage is TRBV28 and J usage is TRBJ2-2; D is perhaps TRBD2 (6 bases). The germline V gene has CDR1 MDHEN and CDR2 SYDVKM. This CDR3 has 12 amino acids. Deletions cut 11 bases from V and 0 bases from J, with 7 bases between. CDR3 region: CAGGTNTGELFF. The CDR3, as DNA: TGTGCCGGGGGGACGAACACCGGGGAGCTGTTTTTT.

A single count supports this clonotype. One end of the junction does not line up with germline, which may come from a read error. The genes are TRBV6-1 and TRBJ2-2; 8 bases fit TRBD2. The germline gives CDR1 MNHNS, CDR2 SASEGT. The CDR3 covers 16 residues. The CDR3, as DNA: TGTGCCAGCACGACTAGCGAGACCTCGAACACCGGGGAGCTGTCTTTT. Protein product: CASTTSETSNTGELSF.

This clonotype was seen a few times. V usage is TRBV4-3 and J usage is TRBJ2-7, with D hard to call. The CDR3 has 15 residues. The germline gives CDR1 LGHNA, CDR2 YSLEER. V dropped 0 bases and J dropped 1 base, with 10 bases sitting between them. CDR3 protein: CASSQDGTVSYEQYF. CDR3 in DNA: TGCGCCAGCAGCCAAGATGGAACGGTGTCCTACGAGCAGTACTTC.

The CDR3 DNA reads TGTGCCAGCAGCCATCCGGCAGGGTACAATGAGCGTTTCTTC. Translated, it gives CASSHPAGYNERFF. This rearrangement joins TRBV4-2 to TRBJ2-1; D perhaps matches TRBD1 (5 bases). V lost 3 bases to trimming and J lost 16 bases, with 22 bases between them. CDR3 size: 14 residues. Germline V CDR1 and CDR2: LGHNA, YNFKEQ.

The rearrangement links TRBV4-1 to TRBJ2-7; TRBD1 might be the D (5 bases). The CDR3 runs 12 residues. V dropped 4 bases and J dropped 5 bases, with 9 bases sitting between them. Per the germline V gene, CDR1 is MGHRA and CDR2 is YSYEKL. CDR3 region: CASSRQGDEQYF. CDR3 nucleotides: TGCGCCAGCAGCCGTCAGGGCGACGAGCAGTACTTC.

The chain employs TRBV10-3 and TRBJ2-7; 7 bases are a match to TRBD2. With V trimmed by 6 bases and J by 2 bases, 7 bases remained unmatched. The CDR3 totals 14 residues. The germline gives CDR1 ENHRY, CDR2 SYGVKD. CDR3: CAIRLTSTAYEQYF. The DNA for the CDR3 is TGTGCCATCAGGTTGACTAGCACGGCCTACGAGCAGTACTTC.